Shown below are 11 T cell receptor beta chains from a single sample sequenced in a study of post-analysis software for immune sequencing data. General study results and limits: The study found TRBV5-6, TRBV5-1 and TRBV20-1 among 5 or 6 TRBV segments more frequent in patients than controls.

Libraries were made from TCR beta cDNA, and they carried unique molecular identifiers. TCRdb fed the PCR reads into MiXCR, producing one record per CDR3 protein. The sample has hundreds of thousands of distinct CDR3 sequences, approximately 53% seen once. Their antigen targets remain unknown. Input material: blood. The receptor source for this set is a girl aged 5 to 17 with multiple sclerosis.

This clonotype was counted a few times. This chain uses TRBV12-3 or TRBV12-4 with TRBJ1-2; D possibly corresponds to TRBD1 (6 bases). This CDR3 is 13 amino acids long. Trimming stripped 11 bases from V and 4 bases from J, with 17 bases between. The CDR3 region has the DNA TGTGCCCAGAGTAGGGGGACCGGCTATGGCTACACCTTC. Protein product: CAQSRGTGYGYTF.

The rearrangement uses TRBV4-1 and TRBJ1-5; tentative D call: TRBD1 (6 bases). This CDR3 has 15 residues. CDR1 and CDR2 from the germline V gene are MGHRA and YSYEKL. Trimming left V 0 bases short and J 7 bases short, with 13 bases between. The DNA for the CDR3 is TGCGCCAGCAGCCAAGAAGAGGGGGTAAGCCAGCCCCAGCATTTT. This encodes CASSQEEGVSQPQHF.

The gene calls are TRBV12-3 or TRBV12-4 and TRBJ2-7; D is perhaps TRBD2 (6 bases). Trimming stripped 3 bases from V and 2 bases from J, with 14 bases between. The CDR3 has 15 residues. This CDR3 is CASSFTPGLTYEQYF. The CDR3 nucleotides are TGTGCCAGCAGTTTCACTCCGGGACTGACCTACGAGCAGTACTTC.

This clonotype was observed once. The rearrangement links TRBV27 to TRBJ1-1, with D perhaps matching TRBD1 (6 bases). Trimming shortened V by 5 bases and J by 5 bases, and 24 bases separated the two germline ends. CDR3 length: 17 amino acids. The germline V gene has CDR1 MNHEY and CDR2 SMNVEV (reference sequence). The CDR3 reads CASSELGRGVSETEAFF. The CDR3 DNA sequence: TGTGCCAGCAGTGAGTTGGGCAGGGGTGTATCTGAGACTGAAGCTTTCTTT.

This chain links TRBV29-1 with TRBJ1-6, with a weak D call TRBD1 (6 bases). In germline, CDR1 is SQVTM, CDR2 ANQGSEA. Trimming pared 6 bases from V and 11 bases from J, leaving 23 bases between. This CDR3 contains 15 residues. The CDR3 DNA reads as TGCAGCGTGCCAACCGGGACATTGGGACTCCCACCCCTCCACTTT. Translating gives CSVPTGTLGLPPLHF.

This sequence joins TRBV6-1 and TRBJ2-3; D unclear. This CDR3 is 14 amino acids long. V lost 1 base and J lost 1, with 6 bases in between. Germline CDR1 and CDR2: MNHNS and SASEGT. The DNA for the CDR3 is TGTGCCAGCAGTGAAGGGCCAGGCACAGATACGCAGTATTTT. Its protein is CASSEGPGTDTQYF.

The rearrangement uses TRBV7-2 and TRBJ2-1, with D possibly TRBD2 on 7 matching bases. V was trimmed by 6 bases and J by 4 bases, leaving 19 bases between them. The V gene's germline CDR1 is SGHTA and CDR2 FQGNSA. The CDR3 covers 16 residues. CDR3 sequence (DNA): TGTGCCAGCAGTAACAGGGACCTAGCGGAATACAATGAGCAGTTCTTC. It translates to CASSNRDLAEYNEQFF.

This clonotype has more than one count but fewer than ten. The chain combines TRBV10-3 with TRBJ2-5; the D gene could be TRBD1 or TRBD2 (5 bases each). This CDR3 contains 13 residues. V lost 6 bases, J lost 1 base, and 9 bases lay in between. Germline V gene data show CDR1 as ENHRY and CDR2 as SYGVKD. The CDR3 spells CAIRAGSQETQYF. The CDR3 coding sequence is TGTGCCATCAGGGCAGGGAGCCAAGAGACCCAGTACTTC.

This clonotype was counted once. The junction does not match germline at one end; this may be a read error. The gene calls are TRBV5-1 and TRBJ1-2, with 12 bases fitting TRBD1. The CDR3 runs to 17 residues. Germline lookup yields CDR1 SGHRS and CDR2 YFSETQ. The CDR3 region has the DNA TGCGCCAGCAACTTGGCAGAGCCGGGACAGGGGGCCTTTGGCTACACCTTC. It encodes CASNLAEPGQGAFGYTF.

This sequence joins TRBV6-1 and TRBJ2-1; the match to TRBD2 covers 11 bases. V was pared by 8 bases and J by 5 bases, with 23 bases of the junction left unmatched. The length of the CDR3 is 20 residues. Germline loops: CDR1 MNHNS, CDR2 SASEGT. The chain's CDR3 is CASARQGWKLAGVRDNEQFF. CDR3 DNA: TGTGCCAGCGCCCGGCAAGGGTGGAAACTAGCGGGAGTAAGGGACAATGAGCAGTTCTTC.

The J gene is TRBJ2-1, the V gene TRBV5-1; 8 nucleotides agree with TRBD1. The V and J ends lost 0 bases and 9 bases, in that order; junction bases with no gene match: 8. The CDR3 consists of 15 residues. Germline loops: CDR1 SGHRS, CDR2 YFSETQ. CDR3 sequence (DNA): TGCGCCAGCAGCTTGGTTGCAGGGGGCCACTTTGAGCAGTTCTTC. This translates into CASSLVAGGHFEQFF.